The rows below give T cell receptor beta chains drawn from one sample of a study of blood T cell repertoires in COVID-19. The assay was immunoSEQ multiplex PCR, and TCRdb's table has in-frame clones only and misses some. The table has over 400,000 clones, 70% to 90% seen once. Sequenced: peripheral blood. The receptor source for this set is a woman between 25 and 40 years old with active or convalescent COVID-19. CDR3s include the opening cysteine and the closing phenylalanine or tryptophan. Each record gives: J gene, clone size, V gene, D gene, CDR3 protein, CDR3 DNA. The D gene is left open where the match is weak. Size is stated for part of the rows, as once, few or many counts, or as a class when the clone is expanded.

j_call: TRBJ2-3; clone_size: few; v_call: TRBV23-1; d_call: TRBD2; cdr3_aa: CASSQGLAGGPDTQYF; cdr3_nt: TGCGCCAGCAGTCAGGGACTAGCGGGAGGGCCAGATACGCAGTATTTT
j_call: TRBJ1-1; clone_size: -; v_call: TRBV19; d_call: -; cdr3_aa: CASSIGQPPLNTEAFF; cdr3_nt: TGTGCCAGTAGTATCGGACAGCCACCGTTGAACACTGAAGCTTTCTTT
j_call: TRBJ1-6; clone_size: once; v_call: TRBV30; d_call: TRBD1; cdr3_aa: CAWSGQGINSPLHF; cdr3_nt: TGTGCCTGGAGCGGACAGGGAATTAATTCACCCCTCCACTTT
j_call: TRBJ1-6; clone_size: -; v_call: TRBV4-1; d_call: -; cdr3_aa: CASSHPGGGNSPLHF; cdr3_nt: TGCGCCAGCAGCCACCCTGGGGGGGGTAATTCACCCCTCCACTTT
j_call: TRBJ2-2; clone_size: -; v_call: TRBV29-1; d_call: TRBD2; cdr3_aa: CSVRAGGNTGELFF; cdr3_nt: TGCAGCGTCCGAGCGGGAGGGAACACCGGGGAGCTGTTTTTT
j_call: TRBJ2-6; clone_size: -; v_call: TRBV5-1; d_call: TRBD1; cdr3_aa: CASSSGGTGANVLTF; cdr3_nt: TGCGCCAGCAGCTCAGGGGGCACTGGGGCCAACGTCCTGACTTTC
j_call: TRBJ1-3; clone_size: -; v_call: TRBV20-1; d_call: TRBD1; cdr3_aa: CSASDRTGRDSGNTIYF; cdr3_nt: TGCAGTGCTAGTGACAGGACAGGCCGCGACTCTGGAAACACCATATATTTT
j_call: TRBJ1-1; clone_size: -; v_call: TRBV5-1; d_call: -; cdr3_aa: CASSFTPTATNTEAFF; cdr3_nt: TGCGCCAGCAGCTTTACCCCGACAGCAACGAACACTGAAGCTTTCTTT
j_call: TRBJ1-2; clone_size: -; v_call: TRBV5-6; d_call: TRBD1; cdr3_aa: CASSFGQGDFYGYTF; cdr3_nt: TGTGCCAGCAGCTTCGGACAGGGGGACTTCTATGGCTACACCTTC
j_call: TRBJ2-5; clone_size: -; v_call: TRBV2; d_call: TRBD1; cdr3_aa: CASSSDRAQETQYF; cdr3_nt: TGTGCCAGCAGTTCTGACAGGGCCCAAGAGACCCAGTACTTC
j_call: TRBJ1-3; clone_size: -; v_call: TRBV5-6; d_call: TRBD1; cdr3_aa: CASISQGASGNTIYF; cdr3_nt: TGTGCCAGCATCTCACAGGGGGCATCTGGAAACACCATATATTTT
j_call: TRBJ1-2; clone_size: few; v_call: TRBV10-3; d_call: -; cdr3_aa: CAISERDTNYGYTF; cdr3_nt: TGTGCCATCAGTGAGCGGGACACTAACTATGGCTACACCTTC
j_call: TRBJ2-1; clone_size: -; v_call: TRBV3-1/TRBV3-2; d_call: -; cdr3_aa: CASSQDGAAEQFF; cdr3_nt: TGTGCCAGCAGCCAGGACGGAGCGGCTGAGCAGTTCTTC
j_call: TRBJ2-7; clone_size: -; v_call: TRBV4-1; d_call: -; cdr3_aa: CASSQARLGYEQYF; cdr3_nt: TGCGCCAGCAGCCAAGCTCGACTAGGCTACGAGCAGTACTTC
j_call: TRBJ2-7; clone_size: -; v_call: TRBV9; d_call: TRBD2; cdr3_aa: CASSVVSGYEQYF; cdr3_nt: TGTGCCAGCAGCGTAGTTAGCGGGTACGAGCAGTACTTC
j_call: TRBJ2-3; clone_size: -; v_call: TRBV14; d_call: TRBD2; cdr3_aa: CASSPLGGRPTDTQYF; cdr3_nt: TGTGCCAGCAGCCCTCTAGGCGGGAGGCCTACAGATACGCAGTATTTT
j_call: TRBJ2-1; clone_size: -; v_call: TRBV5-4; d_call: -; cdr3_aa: CASSLHRSNTYNEQFF; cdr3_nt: TGTGCCAGCAGCTTGCACAGATCTAACACTTACAATGAGCAGTTCTTC
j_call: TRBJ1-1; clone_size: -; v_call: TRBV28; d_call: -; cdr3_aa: CASRRRGEGVTEAFF; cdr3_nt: TGTGCCAGCAGGCGAAGGGGGGAGGGGGTCACTGAAGCTTTCTTT
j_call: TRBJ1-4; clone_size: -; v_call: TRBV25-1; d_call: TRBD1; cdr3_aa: CASRDRVDEKLFF; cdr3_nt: TGTGCCAGCAGGGACAGGGTCGATGAAAAACTGTTTTTT
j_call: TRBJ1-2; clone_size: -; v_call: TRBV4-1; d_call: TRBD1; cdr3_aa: CASSPSTGANYGYTF; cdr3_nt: TGCGCCAGCAGCCCTTCGACAGGGGCTAACTATGGCTACACCTTC
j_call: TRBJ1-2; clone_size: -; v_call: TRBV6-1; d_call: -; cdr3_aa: CASSEARQDYGYTF; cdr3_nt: TGTGCCAGCAGTGAAGCCAGACAGGACTATGGCTACACCTTC
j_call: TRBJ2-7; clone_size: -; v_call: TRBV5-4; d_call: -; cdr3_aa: CASSLEGSPSREQYF; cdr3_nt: TGTGCCAGCAGCTTGGAGGGGTCCCCCAGCCGCGAGCAGTACTTC
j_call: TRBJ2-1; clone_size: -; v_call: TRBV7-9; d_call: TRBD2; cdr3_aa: CASSLGLAGGAYNEQFF; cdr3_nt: TGTGCCAGCAGTTTAGGACTAGCGGGAGGGGCCTACAATGAGCAGTTCTTC
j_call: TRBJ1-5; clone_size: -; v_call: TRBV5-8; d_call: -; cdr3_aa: CASSLPRDGNQPQHF; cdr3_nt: TGTGCCAGCAGCTTGCCCAGGGATGGCAATCAGCCCCAGCATTTT
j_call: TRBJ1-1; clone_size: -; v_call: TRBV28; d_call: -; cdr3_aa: CASRTEGSTEAFF; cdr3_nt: TGTGCCAGCAGGACGGAGGGGAGCACTGAAGCTTTCTTT
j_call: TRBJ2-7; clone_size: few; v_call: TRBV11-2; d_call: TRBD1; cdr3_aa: CASSGTGVLSYEQYF; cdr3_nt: TGTGCCAGCAGCGGGACAGGCGTCCTCTCCTACGAGCAGTACTTC
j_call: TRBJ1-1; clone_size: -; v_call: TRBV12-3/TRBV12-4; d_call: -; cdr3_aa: CASSLLGVTEAFF; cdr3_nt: TGTGCCAGCAGTTTGCTCGGGGTCACTGAAGCTTTCTTT
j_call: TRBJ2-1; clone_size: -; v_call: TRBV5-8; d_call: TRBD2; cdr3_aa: CASSSLAGAYNEQFF; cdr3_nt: TGTGCCAGCAGCTCATTAGCGGGAGCATACAATGAGCAGTTCTTC
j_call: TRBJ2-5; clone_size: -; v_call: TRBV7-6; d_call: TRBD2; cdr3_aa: CASSPTSGGETQYF; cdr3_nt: TGTGCCAGCAGCCCGACTAGCGGGGGGGAGACCCAGTACTTC